Below, 11 T cell receptor beta chains from the same sample are listed, as sequenced in a study of T-cell memory formation after mild COVID-19. TCRdb itself ran the 5' RACE reads through MiXCR, one entry per CDR3 protein. The sample has some 150,000 distinct CDR3 sequences, about a fifth seen once; the top ten hold around 2%. The sample consisted of PBMCs or a T cell subset sorted from them (not recorded which). The receptors come from an adult woman who had mild COVID-19 (a few samples of this study predate the infection). Cell type and time point are not known.

This clonotype was seen more than once but under ten times. Written as DNA, the CDR3 is TGCAGTGCTATACCCAGCCCAGATACGCAGTATTTT. Amino acid sequence: CSAIPSPDTQYF. This rearrangement joins TRBV20-1 to TRBJ2-3, with D hard to call. The CDR3 length is 12 residues. The ends were cut back, 4 bases at V and 4 bases at J, with 9 bases in the middle. Germline CDR1 and CDR2: DFQATT and SNEGSKA (reference sequence).

This clonotype was counted only a few times. DNA for the CDR3: TGTGCCAGCAGCTACGCCCACAATGAGCAGTTCTTC. Its protein is CASSYAHNEQFF. The genes are TRBV7-9 and TRBJ2-1; D remains ambiguous. The germline V and J ends were trimmed by 4 bases and 5 bases, with 6 bases remaining between them. This CDR3 is built from 12 residues. Germline V gives CDR1 SEHNR, CDR2 FQNEAQ (reference sequence).

In this sample, this clonotype turned up a few times. J is TRBJ1-5 and V is TRBV12-3 or TRBV12-4, with D perhaps TRBD1 (5 bases). CDR3 length: 16 amino acids. The germline V and J ends were trimmed by 4 bases and 0 bases, with 13 bases remaining between them. This CDR3 reads CASSSRTLNSNQPQHF. As DNA, the CDR3 is TGTGCCAGCAGTTCCCGGACACTAAATAGCAATCAGCCCCAGCATTTT.

The chain carries TRBV7-3 and TRBJ1-5, with D tentatively TRBD1 (6 bases). Per the germline V gene, CDR1 is SGHTA and CDR2 is FQGTGA. Between the trimmed V and J ends, which lost 1 base and 2 bases, there was a span of 12 bases. The CDR3 length is 16 residues. CDR3 in DNA: TGTGCCAGCAGCTTAAAGGCAGGGGAGGGCAATCAGCCCCAGCATTTT. As protein: CASSLKAGEGNQPQHF.

This clonotype was recorded a few times. This rearrangement joins TRBV6-2 or TRBV6-3 to TRBJ2-7; 13 positions agree with TRBD2. J was trimmed by 6 bases and V by 2 bases; bases with no gene match: 7. Germline V gene lookup returns CDR1 MNHEY and CDR2 SVGEGT. CDR3 length: 16 residues. CDR3 protein: CASSYRTRTSGSEQYF. DNA for the CDR3: TGTGCCAGCAGTTACCGTACCCGGACTAGCGGGAGCGAGCAGTACTTC.

This clonotype was detected a few times. The V and J genes are TRBV11-1 and TRBJ2-1; weak D call: TRBD2 (5 bases). This CDR3 region has 15 residues. Germline V CDR1 and CDR2: SGHAT, FQDESV (reference sequence). The V gene lost 5 bases and the J gene lost 4 bases, with 15 bases spanning the gap. CDR3 protein: CASSILSGVYNEQFF. The CDR3 nucleotides read TGTGCCAGCAGCATACTATCCGGGGTGTACAATGAGCAGTTCTTC.

The chain combines TRBV27 with TRBJ1-1, with D possibly being TRBD1 (6 bases). CDR1 MNHEY and CDR2 SMNVEV come from the germline V gene (reference sequence). V was clipped by 4 bases and J by 4 bases, with 16 bases between them. This CDR3 has 15 amino acids. Written as DNA, the CDR3 is TGTGCCAGCAGTTCACGTGGAGGGGGGAGCACTGAAGCTTTCTTT. It codes for CASSSRGGGSTEAFF.

This clonotype was detected a few times. V usage is TRBV27 and J usage is TRBJ2-6, with D perhaps TRBD1 or TRBD2 (5 bases each). The V end was cut by 5 bases, the J end by 4 bases, with 6 bases between. The length of the CDR3 is 13 residues. Germline CDR1 is MNHEY and CDR2 is SMNVEV (reference sequence). The CDR3 DNA sequence: TGTGCCAGCAGTGGGACCGGGGCCAACGTCCTGACTTTC. Its translation is CASSGTGANVLTF.

This clonotype was recorded a few times. This chain connects TRBV28 to TRBJ2-3; unclear D gene. Per germline, CDR1 MDHEN and CDR2 SYDVKM. Trimming took 6 bases from V and 0 from J, leaving 19 bases between them. The length of the CDR3 is 17 residues. Here the CDR3 reads CASSRSGLTPSTDTQYF. CDR3 DNA: TGTGCCAGCAGCCGCTCCGGGCTCACACCTAGCACAGATACGCAGTATTTT.

This clonotype was detected only a few times. The V call is TRBV7-2, the J call TRBJ2-1; tentative D call: TRBD1 (6 bases). V lost 2 bases and J 10 bases, leaving 12 bases between the germline ends. The CDR3 runs 13 residues. From germline, CDR1 is SGHTA and CDR2 FQGNSA. CDR3 DNA: TGTGCCAGCAGCTTACAGGGGTATACGGAGCAGTTCTTC. Translating it yields CASSLQGYTEQFF.

This chain uses TRBV5-1 with TRBJ2-2, with a tentative D call TRBD2 (6 bases). This CDR3 has 15 amino acids. Germline V lookup: CDR1 SGHRS, CDR2 YFSETQ. The V gene lost 5 bases and the J gene lost 6 bases, with 17 bases spanning the gap. CDR3 nucleotide sequence: TGCGCCAGCAGTTCCCTCGTGCGGGGCGCCGGGGAGCTGTTTTTT. Translation: CASSSLVRGAGELFF.